The rows below give T cell receptor beta chains drawn from one sample of a study of T cell responses to AZD1222 COVID-19 vaccine. Profiled with immunoSEQ multiplex PCR; TCRdb holds only in-frame clones, not every one. The table has roughly 140,000 clones, 90% seen once. Specimen: peripheral blood, collected 28 days after the second AZD1222 dose. The receptors originated from an adult who received the AZD1222 COVID-19 vaccine. CDR3s include the opening cysteine and the closing phenylalanine or tryptophan. A D gene is named only where the DNA matches it firmly. Clone size appears in some rows only: once, few, many, or a class for an expanded clone.

TRBV28	TRBJ1-1	.	.	TGTGCCAGCAGTTGGCGGGACAATTCTCAGAACACTGAAGCTTTCTTT	CASSWRDNSQNTEAFF
TRBV19	TRBJ1-1	.	.	TGTGCCAGTAGTCTCGACAAAGCGCGAGCTTTCTTT	CASSLDKARAFF
TRBV10-1	TRBJ2-3	TRBD2	.	TGCGCCAGCAGTGAGTCGAGAATCAGCGGGAGGATCACAGATACGCAGTATTTT	CASSESRISGRITDTQYF
TRBV6-5	TRBJ1-1	.	.	TGTGCCAGCAGTTACTCTATCGGCAGGGAAGCTTTCTTT	CASSYSIGREAFF
TRBV28	TRBJ1-1	TRBD1	.	TGTGCCAGCAGCGTGGGACAGGGCCGGACTTTCTTT	CASSVGQGRTFF
TRBV4-3	TRBJ1-1	.	.	TGCGCCAGCAGCCGGGTGGGCGGAGCGAACACTGAAGCTTTCTTT	CASSRVGGANTEAFF
TRBV28	TRBJ1-5	TRBD1	.	TGTGCCGGCGGGCCGGGACAGATTAGCAATCAGCCCCAGCATTTT	CAGGPGQISNQPQHF
TRBV11-2	TRBJ2-2	.	.	TGTGCCAGCAGACTAGCCCGGACTCTGGGGCACACCGGGGAGCTGTTTTTT	CASRLARTLGHTGELFF
TRBV2	TRBJ1-1	.	.	TGTGCCAGCAGTTATACCGACCCAACGACCGGGCAGGGTTTCTTT	CASSYTDPTTGQGFF
TRBV5-1	TRBJ1-6	.	.	TGCGCCAGCAGCGACGATTCTTCCTCCTATAATTCACCCCTCCACTTT	CASSDDSSSYNSPLHF
TRBV7-9	TRBJ1-3	.	.	TGTGCCACCGAAGGGAGACTTCTGGGAAACACCATATATTTT	CATEGRLLGNTIYF
TRBV4-3	TRBJ1-3	.	.	TGCGCCAGCAGCCAAGAAGTCGCAGGAAACACCATATATTTT	CASSQEVAGNTIYF
TRBV28	TRBJ1-2	.	.	TGTGCCAGCAGCCCGATAGGTCGGGGCTACACCTTC	CASSPIGRGYTF
TRBV7-3	TRBJ2-1	TRBD2	.	TGTGCCAGCAGCCCCCAGGCGGGGGACAATGAGCAGTTCTTC	CASSPQAGDNEQFF
TRBV5-4	TRBJ2-3	.	.	TGTGCCAGCAGCTATGGTAAGGAAGATACGCAGTATTTT	CASSYGKEDTQYF
TRBV5-1	TRBJ1-1	.	.	TGCGCCAGCAGCTTGTATGGCCCTGAAGCTTTCTTT	CASSLYGPEAFF
TRBV27	TRBJ1-2	.	.	TGTGCCAGCAGTTCCAGGGCCCGACAGGTCTATGGCTACACCTTC	CASSSRARQVYGYTF
TRBV7-9	TRBJ1-1	.	.	TGTGCCAGCAGCTTAGTCTCGACGAGCACTGAAGCTTTCTTT	CASSLVSTSTEAFF
TRBV11-3	TRBJ1-1	.	.	TGTGCCAGCAGCTTAGCAGGGGTAAACACTGAAGCTTTCTTT	CASSLAGVNTEAFF
TRBV3-1/TRBV3-2	TRBJ1-4	.	few	TGTGCCAGCAGCCCTACAGGCGAAACTAATGAAAAACTGTTTTTT	CASSPTGETNEKLFF
TRBV30	TRBJ1-1	.	.	TGTGCCTGGAACCCCCCGGGGGGAGAGCTTGAAGCTTTCTTT	CAWNPPGGELEAFF
TRBV3-1/TRBV3-2	TRBJ1-1	.	.	TGTGCCAGCAGCCCCGGGGACCCAAGGAGGAACACTGAAGCTTTCTTT	CASSPGDPRRNTEAFF
TRBV20-1	TRBJ1-1	.	.	TGCAGTGCTATCTCGAGAACTGAAGCTTTCTTT	CSAISRTEAFF
TRBV2	TRBJ2-7	.	.	TGTGCCAGCCGTAGAAATGGCGAGCAGTACTTC	CASRRNGEQYF
TRBV20-1	TRBJ2-3	.	.	TGCAGTGCTAGTATACAGGAGGTCACAGATACGCAGTATTTT	CSASIQEVTDTQYF
TRBV11-2	TRBJ1-2	.	once	TGTGCCAGCAGCTTTGGAGGAAAATATGGCTACACCTTC	CASSFGGKYGYTF
TRBV3-1/TRBV3-2	TRBJ1-2	.	.	TGTGCCAGCAGCCAACAAAGGGATGTCTATGGCTACACCTTC	CASSQQRDVYGYTF
TRBV28	TRBJ1-5	.	.	TGTGCCAGCAGTTTAGTCGGGGGAGGTCAGCCCCAGCATTTT	CASSLVGGGQPQHF
TRBV10-1	TRBJ2-3	TRBD2	.	TGCGCCAGCAGTAGGACTAGGCCTACAGATACGCAGTATTTT	CASSRTRPTDTQYF
TRBV12-5	TRBJ2-2	.	.	TGTGCTAGTGGTTTGGTAGGAGGTGGCGGGGAGCTGTTTTTT	CASGLVGGGGELFF
TRBV25-1	TRBJ2-4	.	.	TGTGCCAGCAGTGAAGGGGCAACCCGTCAGTACTTC	CASSEGATRQYF
TRBV6-2/TRBV6-3	TRBJ1-6	TRBD1	.	TGTGCCAGCAGTTTGAACAGGGGAAATTCACCCCTCCACTTT	CASSLNRGNSPLHF
TRBV3-1/TRBV3-2	TRBJ2-1	TRBD2	.	TGTGCCAGCAGCCAGACTAGCGGTCAAGGGAATGAGCAGTTCTTC	CASSQTSGQGNEQFF
TRBV2	TRBJ2-7	.	once	TGTGCCAGCAGTGAAGATGTTACCGTCGGCGGAGGGCAGTACTTC	CASSEDVTVGGGQYF
TRBV28	TRBJ2-5	.	.	TGTGCCAGCAAAATTCAAGAGACCCAGTACTTC	CASKIQETQYF
TRBV24-1	TRBJ1-4	.	.	TGTGCCACCAGTGACCGAAAAAACACAGGAGAAGAAAAACTGTTTTTT	CATSDRKNTGEEKLFF
TRBV10-2	TRBJ2-3	.	.	TGCGCCAGCAGTGAGTCGGGGGATACGCAGTATTTT	CASSESGDTQYF
TRBV9	TRBJ2-1	.	.	TGTGCCAGCAGCGGAGGGGTTCACCGAGGTGAGCAGTTCTTC	CASSGGVHRGEQFF
TRBV5-1	TRBJ2-7	.	.	TGCGCCAGCAGCTTGCTCGACGAGCAGTACTTC	CASSLLDEQYF
TRBV29-1	TRBJ1-3	.	few	TGCAGCGTTCGGATCTCTGGAAACACCATATATTTT	CSVRISGNTIYF
TRBV9	TRBJ1-4	.	.	TGTGCCAGCAGCGTAGGGGACATTGATGAAAAACTGTTTTTT	CASSVGDIDEKLFF
TRBV28	TRBJ1-5	.	.	TGTGCCAGCAGACCAATCCCCGGGGGGAGAAGGTTAGCCCAGCCCCAGCATTTT	CASRPIPGGRRLAQPQHF
TRBV6-5	TRBJ1-1	TRBD1	.	TGTGCCAGCAACCCGGGACAGTGGGATGAAGCTTTCTTT	CASNPGQWDEAFF
TRBV11-2	TRBJ2-4	TRBD2	.	TGTGCCAGCAGCTTAGAGTTTAGCGGGAGATCCCGGGACATTCAGTACTTC	CASSLEFSGRSRDIQYF
TRBV5-8	TRBJ1-5	.	once	TGTGCCAGCAACAGAAGGGGGGCGGGTAGCAATCAGCCCCAGCATTTT	CASNRRGAGSNQPQHF
TRBV5-1	TRBJ2-7	TRBD2	.	TGCGCCAGCAGCTCCGGCCAGCGGGAGAGGTACGAGCAGTACTTC	CASSSGQRERYEQYF
TRBV19	TRBJ2-1	TRBD2	.	TGTGCCAGTAGTATAGCGGGGGGGCAAAGAAATGAGCAGTTCTTC	CASSIAGGQRNEQFF
TRBV2	TRBJ2-3	TRBD2	.	TGTGCCAGCAGTGCAAGTAGCGGGGCCACAGATACGCAGTATTTT	CASSASSGATDTQYF
TRBV21-1	TRBJ2-2	.	.	TGTGCCAGCAGCAAAGAACCCGGGGAGCTGTTTTTT	CASSKEPGELFF
TRBV6-5	TRBJ1-1	TRBD1	few	TGTGCCAGCAGTTATGGGACAGCGAACACTGAAGCTTTCTTT	CASSYGTANTEAFF
TRBV5-4	TRBJ2-3	TRBD2	.	TGTGCCAGCAGCTCGGGAGGGACTAGCACAGATACGCAGTATTTT	CASSSGGTSTDTQYF
TRBV9	TRBJ1-1	.	few	TGTGCCAGCAGCGTAGATCCTTCGGGCAGTGTCCAAGTCGAAGCTTTCTTT	CASSVDPSGSVQVEAFF
TRBV28	TRBJ1-5	.	.	TGTGCCAGCAGTTTAACCGAGGCAATGAAGCAGCCCCAGCATTTT	CASSLTEAMKQPQHF